This T cell receptor beta chain was obtained from a study of beta chain features in type 1 diabetes. Sorting gave populations that all exceeded 98% purity. The study's findings and limits: Patients with type 1 diabetes showed fewer VDJ junction insertions and more deletions. Type 1 diabetes patients had TCRB CDR3s that were shorter (moderately but significantly so) in all four CD4+ subsets.

Expressed TCRB transcripts were sequenced because the isolated RNA had all been reverse transcribed beforehand. Generated by immunoSEQ multiplex PCR, the TCRdb table keeps only in-frame clones and is missing some. Among around 690,000 clones listed, over 10% were seen once. Trimming left V 6 bases short and J 2 bases short, with 15 bases between. From germline, CDR1 is ENHRY and CDR2 SYGVKD. The CDR3 is 15 residues long. This clone was recorded a few times. Its antigen is as yet unknown. The sequenced sample was naive CD4+ T cells from blood. The TCR sequence derives from a man aged 25 to 40 with type 1 diabetes. The chain employs TRBV10-3 and TRBJ2-3, with no clear D. The CDR3 coding sequence is TGTGCCATCAGCATTTCAACCATTCTCACAGATACGCAGTATTTT. Its translation is CAISISTILTDTQYF.